Listed here are 7 T cell receptor beta chains from one sample, sequenced in a study of shared clonotypes between healthy human individuals. The table came from immunoSEQ multiplex PCR; TCRdb's copy has only in-frame clones and leaves some out. The sample lists hundreds of thousands of clones, 97% occurring once. Specimen: naive CD4+ T cells sorted from blood. Noted subset: CD45RA+ positively selected. The receptor set was obtained from a woman younger than 45 in good health.

This clone has just one count. Distinct nucleotide sequences in the sample also encode this CDR3. The chain combines TRBV28 with TRBJ2-7; D not resolved. Deletions cut 6 bases from V and 2 bases from J, with 8 bases between. The CDR3 is 12 amino acids. Germline V lookup: CDR1 MDHEN, CDR2 SYDVKM. The CDR3 sequence: CASRGRPYEQYF. Here the CDR3 DNA reads TGTGCCAGCAGGGGCAGGCCCTACGAGCAGTACTTC.

This clone is a singleton in its sample. The chain uses TRBV28 and TRBJ1-3; D gene unclear. Germline loops: CDR1 MDHEN, CDR2 SYDVKM. Trimming removed 2 bases from V and 10 bases from J, with 15 bases in between. The CDR3 runs to 14 residues. The CDR3 DNA reads TGTGCCAGCAGTTTAAGATACCCGGGCCCAACCATATATTTT. Residues: CASSLRYPGPTIYF.

DNA for the CDR3: TGTGCCAGCAGCTTAAGAGAGGGCAGTGAGCAGTTCTTC. Translated, it gives CASSLREGSEQFF. V is TRBV7-9 and J is TRBJ2-1, with a tentative D call TRBD2 (5 bases). Per germline, CDR1 SEHNR and CDR2 FQNEAQ (reference sequence). This CDR3 comprises 13 residues. Trimming shortened V by 2 bases and J by 9 bases, and 11 bases separated the two germline ends.

This clone was observed a single time. The chain is built from TRBV19 and TRBJ2-5; a weak D match, TRBD1 (6 bases). From germline, CDR1 is LNHDA and CDR2 SQIVND (reference sequence). The CDR3 spans 13 residues. V lost 4 bases and J lost 5, with 11 bases in between. The CDR3 region is CASSNRVSETQYF. Written as DNA, the CDR3 is TGTGCCAGTAGTAACAGGGTTTCGGAGACCCAGTACTTC.

The CDR3 loop reads CASSKGQGSGQPQHF. CDR3 in DNA: TGTGCCAGTAGTAAGGGACAGGGATCGGGACAGCCCCAGCATTTT. The chain carries TRBV19 and TRBJ1-5; 9 nucleotides match TRBD1. Germline V lookup: CDR1 LNHDA, CDR2 SQIVND (reference sequence). The V gene end was trimmed by 4 bases and the J gene end by 7 bases; junction bases not matched to a gene: 8. This CDR3 is built from 15 residues.

V gene TRBV7-9 combines with J gene TRBJ2-7, with D hard to call. The CDR3 contains 12 residues. V lost 4 bases to trimming and J lost 3 bases, with 7 bases between them. Germline V gene lookup returns CDR1 SEHNR and CDR2 FQNEAQ (reference sequence). The DNA for the CDR3 is TGTGCCAGCAGCTCCGTAGGCTACGAGCAGTACTTC. Amino acids: CASSSVGYEQYF.

The chain is built from TRBV4-1 and TRBJ2-7, with 7 bases aligning to TRBD2. With V trimmed by 6 bases and J by 6 bases, 11 bases remained unmatched. There are 14 residues in the CDR3. Per the germline V gene, CDR1 is MGHRA and CDR2 is YSYEKL. CDR3 bases: TGCGCCAGCAGGAAACTAGCCGGGGGGTTCGAGCAGTACTTC. Its protein product is CASRKLAGGFEQYF.